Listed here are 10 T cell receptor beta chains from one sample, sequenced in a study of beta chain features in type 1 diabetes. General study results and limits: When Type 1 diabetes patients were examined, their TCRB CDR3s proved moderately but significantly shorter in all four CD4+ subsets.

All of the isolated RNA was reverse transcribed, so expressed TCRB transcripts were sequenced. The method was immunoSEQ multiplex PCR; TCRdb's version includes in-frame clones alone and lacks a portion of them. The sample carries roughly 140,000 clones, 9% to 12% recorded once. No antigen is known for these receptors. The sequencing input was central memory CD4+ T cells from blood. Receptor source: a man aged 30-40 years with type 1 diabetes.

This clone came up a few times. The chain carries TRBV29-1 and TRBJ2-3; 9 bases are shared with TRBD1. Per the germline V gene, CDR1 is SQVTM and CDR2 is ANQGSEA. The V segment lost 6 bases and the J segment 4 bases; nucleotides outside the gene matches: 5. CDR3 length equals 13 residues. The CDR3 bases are TGCAGCGTGGGGGACAGGGCGGCAGATACGCAGTATTTT. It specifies CSVGDRAADTQYF.

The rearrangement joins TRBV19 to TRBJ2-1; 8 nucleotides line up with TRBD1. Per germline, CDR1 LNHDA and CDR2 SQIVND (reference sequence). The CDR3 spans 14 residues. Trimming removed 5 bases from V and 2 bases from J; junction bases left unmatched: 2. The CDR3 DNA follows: TGTGCCAGTAGTGAACAGGGGGCCTACAATGAGCAGTTCTTC. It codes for CASSEQGAYNEQFF.

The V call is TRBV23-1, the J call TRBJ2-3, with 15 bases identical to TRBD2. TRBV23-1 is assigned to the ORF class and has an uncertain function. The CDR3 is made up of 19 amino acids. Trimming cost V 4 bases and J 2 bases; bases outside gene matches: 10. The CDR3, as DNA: TGCGCCAGCAGTCGGTGGACTAGCGGGAGGGCTCTATTCACAGATACGCAGTATTTT. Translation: CASSRWTSGRALFTDTQYF.

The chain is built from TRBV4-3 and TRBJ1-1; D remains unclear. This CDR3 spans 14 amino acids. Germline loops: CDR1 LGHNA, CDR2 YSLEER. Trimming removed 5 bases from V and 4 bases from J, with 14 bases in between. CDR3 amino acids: CASSVDWLGTEAFF. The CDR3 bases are TGCGCCAGCAGCGTGGACTGGCTGGGCACTGAAGCTTTCTTT.

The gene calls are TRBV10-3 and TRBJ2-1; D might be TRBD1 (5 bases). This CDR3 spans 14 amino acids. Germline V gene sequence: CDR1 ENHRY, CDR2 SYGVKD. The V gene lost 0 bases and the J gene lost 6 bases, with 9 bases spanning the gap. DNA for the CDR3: TGTGCCATCAGTGAGTCGGGGCTACCCAATGAGCAGTTCTTC. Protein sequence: CAISESGLPNEQFF.

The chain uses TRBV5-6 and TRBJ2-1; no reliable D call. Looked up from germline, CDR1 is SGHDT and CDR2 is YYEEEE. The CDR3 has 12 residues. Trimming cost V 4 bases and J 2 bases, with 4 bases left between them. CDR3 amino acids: CASSTAYNEQFF. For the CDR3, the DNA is TGTGCCAGCAGCACAGCCTACAATGAGCAGTTCTTC.

This chain's CDR3 is CASSLGQPSYNEQFF. As DNA, the CDR3 is TGCGCCAGCAGCTTAGGACAGCCCTCCTACAATGAGCAGTTCTTC. This chain connects TRBV5-1 to TRBJ2-1, with a tentative D call TRBD1 (6 bases). CDR1 and CDR2 from the germline V gene are SGHRS and YFSETQ. The CDR3 is 15 residues long. The germline V and J ends were trimmed by 2 bases and 0 bases, with 9 bases remaining between them.

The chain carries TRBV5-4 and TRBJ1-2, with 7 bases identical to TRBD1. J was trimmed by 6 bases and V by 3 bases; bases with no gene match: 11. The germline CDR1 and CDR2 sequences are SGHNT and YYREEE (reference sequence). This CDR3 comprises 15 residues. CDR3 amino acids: CASSSKKTGEHGYTF. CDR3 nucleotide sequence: TGTGCCAGCAGCTCTAAGAAAACAGGGGAACATGGCTACACCTTC.

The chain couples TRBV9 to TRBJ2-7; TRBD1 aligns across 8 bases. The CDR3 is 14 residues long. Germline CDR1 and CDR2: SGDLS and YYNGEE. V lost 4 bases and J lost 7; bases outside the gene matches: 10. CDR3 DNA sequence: TGTGCCAGCAGCCTTACTACAGGGGGAACGGAGCAGTACTTC. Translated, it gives CASSLTTGGTEQYF.

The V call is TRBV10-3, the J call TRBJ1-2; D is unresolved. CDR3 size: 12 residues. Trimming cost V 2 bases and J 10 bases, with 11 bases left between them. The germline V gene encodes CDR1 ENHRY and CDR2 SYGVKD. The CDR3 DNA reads TGTGCCATCAGTGAGGAGAGGGTGGACTACACCTTC. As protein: CAISEERVDYTF.